This is a list of T cell receptor beta chains from one sample in a study of post-analysis software for immune sequencing data. TCRdb processed the PCR reads anew with MiXCR; each CDR3 protein has one entry. This sample carries roughly 700,000 distinct CDR3 sequences, 30% of them seen once, and the ten largest clones take roughly 0.53%. The specimen was blood. The receptors shown here come from a girl aged 10 to 17 with multiple sclerosis. Both conserved end residues are part of each CDR3. Size values are once, few and many counts, or a class for expanded clones, and some rows have none.

clone_size | j_call | v_call | cdr3_aa
few | TRBJ2-5 | TRBV7-2 | CASSSFPGAQGSQYF
many | TRBJ2-3 | TRBV24-1 | CATSDPVTTSAVTDTQYF
. | TRBJ2-7 | TRBV4-3 | CTSSQDQGRGSEQYF
many | TRBJ2-7 | TRBV29-1 | CSVRTVSAYEQYF
. | TRBJ2-7 | TRBV5-6 | CASSRGTSGSHEQYF
. | TRBJ1-5 | TRBV28 | CASSLSDRGLQPQHF
few | TRBJ2-5 | TRBV3-1 | CASSQPQGGQETQYF
few | TRBJ1-5 | TRBV4-1 | CASSQGGGGNQPQHF
few | TRBJ2-1 | TRBV20-1 | CSVHGSVYNEQFF
few | TRBJ1-1 | TRBV20-1 | CSARPGEYAEAFF
. | TRBJ1-2 | TRBV9 | CASSHVGPQIGGYTF
few | TRBJ2-3 | TRBV5-1 | CASSSTPRTSGIGSADTQYF
. | TRBJ1-6 | TRBV7-2 | CASSLGDRSALHF
few | TRBJ1-2 | TRBV20-1 | CSASSTRDRGFYGYTF
many | TRBJ2-7 | TRBV20-1 | CSGGQGGSYEQYF
. | TRBJ2-2 | TRBV5-6 | CASSLGSIRNTGELFF
few | TRBJ2-3 | TRBV29-1 | CSVRDRRTDTQYF
. | TRBJ1-1 | TRBV2 | CASSEALGGEAFF
few | TRBJ1-2 | TRBV20-1 | CSAGTTGGAGGYTF
few | TRBJ1-1 | TRBV6-4 | CASSDSPQGMSGNTEAFF
. | TRBJ2-1 | TRBV7-6 | CASSYRDERHLTPLNEQFF
. | TRBJ2-7 | TRBV20-1 | CSADGAYKQYF
. | . | TRBV5-1 | CASSLVSAGSSYNEQYF
. | TRBJ2-1 | TRBV20-1 | CSARDVAAYNEQFF
few | TRBJ1-5 | TRBV6-1 | CASGDIQGNQPQHF
few | TRBJ2-7 | TRBV12-3/TRBV12-4 | CASSPEPPSGYEQYF
. | TRBJ2-5 | TRBV20-1 | CSASSATKETQYF
. | TRBJ1-1 | TRBV7-8 | CASSFTLRTGTEAFF
. | TRBJ1-6 | TRBV20-1 | CSARDMGWGSPLHF
. | TRBJ2-3 | TRBV7-2 | CASSLGSAADTQYF
. | TRBJ2-4 | TRBV12-3/TRBV12-4 | CASSRRFHIQYF
. | TRBJ2-1 | TRBV19 | CASSGQGAFYNEQFF
. | TRBJ2-5 | TRBV9 | CASSVAWGWKLRTEQETQYF
. | . | TRBV4-2 | CASSQVGGDRAEETQYF
. | TRBJ2-3 | TRBV4-3 | CASSRTGSRTDTQYF
many | TRBJ2-3 | TRBV7-2 | CASSPIGGLAGGLTDTQYF
few | TRBJ2-5 | TRBV7-2 | CASSPRLAGGPETQYF
. | TRBJ1-5 | TRBV20-1 | CSARRDRGQMGNQPQHF
. | TRBJ2-7 | TRBV27 | CASSLGPQQYF
. | TRBJ1-1 | TRBV2 | CASRVTDTEAFF
. | TRBJ2-7 | TRBV20-1 | CSARRTLRWGEQYF
many | TRBJ2-5 | TRBV20-1 | CMTGTQETQYF
once | TRBJ1-1 | TRBV5-1 | CVSSVSLGTEAFF
many | TRBJ2-1 | TRBV5-4 | CASSLAQRNYNEQFF
. | TRBJ1-4 | TRBV7-8 | CASSLSLGEKLFF
few | TRBJ2-3 | TRBV20-1 | CSARDRQGRGADTQYF
. | TRBJ2-3 | TRBV2 | CASMIPLTSGITDTQYF
. | TRBJ2-1 | TRBV9 | CASGAQVWNEQFF
. | TRBJ1-1 | TRBV25-1 | CASSEGDRYNTEAFF
few | TRBJ2-5 | TRBV15 | CATSRDKTSGGETQYF
. | TRBJ2-2 | TRBV9 | CASSVRVTATGELFF
. | TRBJ1-1 | TRBV5-1 | CASEGQGVNSEAFF
few | TRBJ2-7 | TRBV5-1 | CASSLAPDTEQYF
. | TRBJ2-7 | TRBV5-6 | CASSFGQGSEQYF
once | TRBJ2-3 | TRBV7-9 | CASSLWGDYSTDTQYF
. | TRBJ2-5 | TRBV7-9 | CASSFGDSTQETQYF
. | TRBJ2-3 | TRBV4-3 | CASSQAEGREPDTQYF
few | TRBJ2-4 | TRBV20-1 | CSARDTAKNIQYF
few | TRBJ2-1 | TRBV28 | CASRRVETQFF
few | TRBJ2-7 | TRBV12-3/TRBV12-4 | CASSLSWAGYYEQYF